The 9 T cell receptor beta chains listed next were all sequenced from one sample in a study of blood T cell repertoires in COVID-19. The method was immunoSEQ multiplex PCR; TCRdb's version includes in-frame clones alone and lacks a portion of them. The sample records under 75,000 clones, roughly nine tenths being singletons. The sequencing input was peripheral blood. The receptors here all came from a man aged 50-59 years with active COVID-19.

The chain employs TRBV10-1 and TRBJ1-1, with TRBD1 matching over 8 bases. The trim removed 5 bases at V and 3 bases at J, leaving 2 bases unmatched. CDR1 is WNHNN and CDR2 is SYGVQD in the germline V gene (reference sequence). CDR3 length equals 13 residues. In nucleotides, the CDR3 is TGCGCCAGCAGTACAGGGGGGTACACTGAAGCTTTCTTT. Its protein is CASSTGGYTEAFF.

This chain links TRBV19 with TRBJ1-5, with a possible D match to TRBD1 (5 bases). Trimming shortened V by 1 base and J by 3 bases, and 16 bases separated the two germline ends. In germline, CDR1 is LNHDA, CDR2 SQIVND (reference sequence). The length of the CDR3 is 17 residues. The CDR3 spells CASSIVARAGHNQPQHF. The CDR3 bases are TGTGCCAGTAGTATAGTGGCCAGGGCCGGACACAATCAGCCCCAGCATTTT. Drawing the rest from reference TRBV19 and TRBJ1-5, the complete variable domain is DGGITQSPKYLFRKEGQNVTLSCEQNLNHDAMYWYRQDPGQGLRLIYYSQIVNDFQKGDIAEGYSVSREKKESFPLTVTSAQKNPTAFYLCASSIVARAGHNQPQHFGDGTRLSIL.

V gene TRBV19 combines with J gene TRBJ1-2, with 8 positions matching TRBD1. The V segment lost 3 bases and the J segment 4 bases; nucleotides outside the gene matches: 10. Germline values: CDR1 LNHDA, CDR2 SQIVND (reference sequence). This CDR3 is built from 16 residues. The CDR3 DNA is TGTGCCAGTAGTATTGTCGGGCAGGGGGCTTCCTATGGCTACACCTTC. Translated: CASSIVGQGASYGYTF.

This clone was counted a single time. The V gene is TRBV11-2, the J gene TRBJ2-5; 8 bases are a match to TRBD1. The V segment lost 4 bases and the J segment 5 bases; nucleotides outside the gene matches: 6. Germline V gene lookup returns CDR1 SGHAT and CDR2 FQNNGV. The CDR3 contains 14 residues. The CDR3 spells CASSSMTGEETQYF. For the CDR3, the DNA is TGTGCCAGCAGCTCCATGACAGGGGAGGAGACCCAGTACTTC.

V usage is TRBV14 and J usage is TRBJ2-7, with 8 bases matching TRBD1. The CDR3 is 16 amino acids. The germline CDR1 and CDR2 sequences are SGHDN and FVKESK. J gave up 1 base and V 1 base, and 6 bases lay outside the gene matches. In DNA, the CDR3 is TGTGCCAGCAGCCAAGCGGGGACAGGACCTTCCTACGAGCAGTACTTC. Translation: CASSQAGTGPSYEQYF.

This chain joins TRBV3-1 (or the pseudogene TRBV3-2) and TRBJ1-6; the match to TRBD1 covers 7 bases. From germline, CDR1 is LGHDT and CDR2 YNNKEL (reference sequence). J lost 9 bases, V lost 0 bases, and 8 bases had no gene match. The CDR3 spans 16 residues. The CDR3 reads CASSQENRGRSSPLHF. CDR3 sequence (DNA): TGTGCCAGCAGCCAAGAGAACAGGGGCCGTTCTTCACCCCTCCACTTT.

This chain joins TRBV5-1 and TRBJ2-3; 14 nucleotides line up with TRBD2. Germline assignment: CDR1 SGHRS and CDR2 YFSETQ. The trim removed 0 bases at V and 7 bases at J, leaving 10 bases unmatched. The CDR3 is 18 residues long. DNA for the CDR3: TGCGCCAGCAGCTTGGCCTTAGGGACTAGCGGGGGATCGAATACGCAGTATTTT. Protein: CASSLALGTSGGSNTQYF.

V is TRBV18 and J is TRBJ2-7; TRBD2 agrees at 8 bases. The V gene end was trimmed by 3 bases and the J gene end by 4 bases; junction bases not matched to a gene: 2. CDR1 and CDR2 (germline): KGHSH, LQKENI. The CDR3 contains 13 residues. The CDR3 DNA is TGTGCCAGCTCACCCGGACTAGCTTACGAGCAGTACTTC. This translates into CASSPGLAYEQYF.

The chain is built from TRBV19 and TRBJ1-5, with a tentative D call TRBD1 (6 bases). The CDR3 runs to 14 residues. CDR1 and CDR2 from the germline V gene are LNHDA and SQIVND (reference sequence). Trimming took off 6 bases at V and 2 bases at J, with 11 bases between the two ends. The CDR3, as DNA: TGTGCCAGTAGAGGGGACATGGGCAATCAGCCCCAGCATTTT. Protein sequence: CASRGDMGNQPQHF. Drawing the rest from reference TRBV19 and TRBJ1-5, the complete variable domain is DGGITQSPKYLFRKEGQNVTLSCEQNLNHDAMYWYRQDPGQGLRLIYYSQIVNDFQKGDIAEGYSVSREKKESFPLTVTSAQKNPTAFYLCASRGDMGNQPQHFGDGTRLSIL.